This T cell receptor (beta chain) was obtained from a study of metastatic and nonmetastatic thyroid tumors. TCRdb reanalyzed the PCR reads via MiXCR. This sample has about 59,000 clones, with 15% to 20% found just once. There were no patients who had received any treatment before thyroid surgery. The table lists this clone with many counts. Antigen unknown. CDR3 length: 14 amino acids. The V gene lost 3 bases and the J gene lost 10 bases, with 17 bases spanning the gap. Looked up from germline, CDR1 is SEHNR and CDR2 is FQNEAQ (reference sequence). Study-level findings and limits: Benign nodules reportedly had significantly lower TCR beta diversity than malignant thyroid tumors in blood and tumor.

The rearrangement links TRBV7-9 to TRBJ2-3, with D possibly matching TRBD2 (5 bases). The source material was blood. This sequence originates from a male donor with papillary thyroid cancer or a benign thyroid nodule (not recorded which). Some clones in this sample may be carry-over from other donors' samples. The CDR3 coding sequence is TGTGCCAGCAGCTTTACTGACTGGGAGAGGGCGCAGTATTTT. This sequence encodes CASSFTDWERAQYF.